These T cell receptor beta chains were read from a single sample in a study of T cells in Graves' hyperthyroidism and ophthalmopathy. MiXCR was run by TCRdb on the multiplex PCR reads, yielding one entry per CDR3 protein. The table records about 400,000 distinct CDR3 sequences, roughly 14% of them present only once. The sample comprised blood. All receptors come from a woman under 40 with Graves' ophthalmopathy. Each CDR3 is given with its conserved first and last residue. The D gene is left open where the match is weak. Only some rows state a clone size, as once, few, many or a class for expanded clones.

j_gene,v_gene,abundance,d_gene,CDR3aa,CDR3nt
TRBJ1-1,TRBV12-3/TRBV12-4,once,TRBD1,CASTPWRGTGGTEAFF,TGTGCCAGCACCCCCTGGCGCGGGACAGGGGGCACTGAAGCTTTCTTT
TRBJ2-1,TRBV5-1,many,-,CASSTTFGIDNEQFF,TGCGCCAGCAGCACAACCTTCGGGATCGACAATGAGCAGTTCTTC
TRBJ2-7,TRBV28,many,-,CASRTTVYEQYF,TGTGCCAGCCGGACAACGGTCTACGAGCAGTACTTC
TRBJ2-3,TRBV28,many,-,CASSGSGYTDTQYF,TGTGCCAGCAGTGGTAGCGGTTACACAGATACGCAGTATTTT
TRBJ2-5,TRBV27,-,TRBD2,CASSPEPGLPPQETQYF,TGTGCCAGCAGCCCAGAGCCGGGACTACCTCCTCAAGAGACCCAGTACTTC
TRBJ1-2,TRBV11-1,many,-,CASSLVQSDGTF,TGTGCCAGCAGCTTAGTCCAGTCGGATGGCACCTTC
TRBJ2-7,TRBV6-1,-,-,CASSEWNPNYEQYF,TGTGCCAGCAGTGAATGGAACCCTAACTACGAGCAGTACTTC
TRBJ1-6,TRBV6-4,-,TRBD1,CASSSTPGTDNSPLHF,TGTGCCAGCAGTTCCACCCCCGGGACAGATAATTCACCCCTCCACTTT
TRBJ1-6,TRBV7-9,many,-,CASSRTEDNSPLHF,TGTGCCAGCAGCAGGACAGAAGATAATTCACCCCTCCACTTT
TRBJ1-6,TRBV18,many,-,CASSPEVLNSPLHF,TGTGCCAGCTCACCAGAGGTACTTAATTCACCCCTCCACTTT
TRBJ2-3,TRBV6-1,many,-,CASSEPTGLADTQYF,TGTGCCAGCAGTGAACCGACAGGTCTCGCAGATACGCAGTATTTT
TRBJ2-3,TRBV6-9,-,-,CASSYDKRQSVRDTQYF,TGTGCCAGCAGTTACGATAAAAGACAGTCAGTCCGCGATACGCAGTATTTT
TRBJ2-1,TRBV2,-,-,CASSEAGSRVGNEQFF,TGTGCCAGCAGTGAAGCGGGGTCTAGGGTGGGGAATGAGCAGTTCTTC
TRBJ1-4,TRBV3-1,many,-,CASSPWTNVGEKLFF,TGTGCCAGCAGCCCGTGGACCAATGTCGGAGAAAAACTGTTTTTT
TRBJ2-7,TRBV5-1,-,TRBD2,CASSLLAGGAYEQYF,TGTGCCAGCAGTTTATTGGCGGGGGGGGCCTACGAGCAGTACTTC
TRBJ2-5,TRBV20-1,few,TRBD2,CSARESGGVQETQYF,TGCAGTGCTAGAGAGTCCGGGGGGGTCCAAGAGACCCAGTACTTC
TRBJ2-2,TRBV11-3,many,-,CASTILAGELFF,TGTGCCAGCACCATTCTGGCCGGGGAGCTGTTTTTT
TRBJ1-5,TRBV3-1,many,-,CASSQGIQPQHF,TGTGCCAGCAGCCAAGGGATTCAGCCCCAGCATTTT
TRBJ2-5,TRBV6-1,many,-,CASTPDPPGVRETQYF,TGTGCCAGCACCCCTGATCCCCCCGGGGTACGAGAGACCCAGTACTTC
TRBJ2-2,TRBV28,many,-,CASGLNTGELFF,TGTGCCAGCGGGCTGAACACCGGGGAGCTGTTTTTT
TRBJ2-5,TRBV20-1,many,-,CSAAVSGPGQETQYF,TGCAGTGCCGCCGTGTCGGGGCCAGGCCAAGAGACCCAGTACTTC
TRBJ2-2,TRBV27,-,-,CASSSPPRGPYTGELFF,TGTGCCAGCAGCTCGCCTCCACGGGGGCCCTACACCGGGGAGCTGTTTTTT
TRBJ2-2,TRBV29-1,many,-,CSVGPTSGPGELFF,TGCAGCGTTGGCCCCACGAGTGGACCCGGGGAGCTGTTTTTT
TRBJ1-1,TRBV6-2/TRBV6-3,-,TRBD1,CASSPRDRQMNTEAFF,TGTGCCAGCAGTCCGAGGGACAGACAGATGAACACTGAAGCTTTCTTT
TRBJ2-3,TRBV29-1,many,-,CSFGLSDTDTQYF,TGCAGCTTTGGACTCTCGGACACAGATACGCAGTATTTT
TRBJ1-1,TRBV28,many,-,CASRKGRKTNTEAFF,TGTGCCAGCAGGAAGGGGCGTAAGACGAACACTGAAGCTTTCTTT
TRBJ1-4,TRBV20-1,many,TRBD1,CSASNSGQGFEKLFF,TGCAGTGCTAGTAATTCGGGACAGGGATTTGAAAAACTGTTTTTT
TRBJ2-1,TRBV10-3,-,-,CAISESVAYEQFF,TGTGCCATCAGTGAGTCGGTAGCATATGAGCAGTTCTTC
TRBJ2-5,TRBV5-6,many,-,CASSLVGSGPETQYF,TGTGCCAGCAGCTTGGTGGGCTCAGGGCCCGAGACCCAGTACTTC
TRBJ2-5,TRBV5-1,once,-,CASGQQGTGGLQETQYF,TGCGCCAGCGGGCAACAGGGGACGGGGGGACTCCAAGAGACCCAGTACTTC
TRBJ1-2,TRBV2,many,TRBD1,CASSDTAGQGAYGYTF,TGTGCCAGCAGTGATACCGCAGGACAGGGGGCTTATGGCTACACCTTC
TRBJ1-5,TRBV5-6,-,-,CASSPRGANQPQHF,TGTGCCAGCAGCCCTCGCGGGGCCAATCAGCCCCAGCATTTT
TRBJ2-5,TRBV5-1,many,TRBD1,CASSLEQGHAETQYF,TGCGCCAGCAGCTTGGAACAGGGGCATGCGGAGACCCAGTACTTC
TRBJ1-5,TRBV18,many,TRBD1,CASSPQGQGNQPQHF,TGTGCCAGCTCACCACAGGGACAGGGAAATCAGCCCCAGCATTTT
TRBJ2-1,TRBV18,many,-,CASSPLWGNENEQFF,TGTGCCAGCTCACCGTTGTGGGGTAATGAAAATGAGCAGTTCTTC
TRBJ1-5,TRBV5-1,many,-,CASSLGGVKSNQPQHF,TGCGCCAGCAGCTTGGGGGGGGTTAAGAGCAATCAGCCCCAGCATTTT
TRBJ2-5,TRBV18,-,-,CGSSQVGETQYF,TGTGGGAGCTCCCAAGTAGGAGAGACCCAGTACTTC
TRBJ2-3,TRBV4-1,-,TRBD2,CASSQDFKGLAGPPTDTQYF,TGCGCCAGCAGCCAAGATTTTAAGGGACTAGCGGGCCCCCCCACAGATACGCAGTATTTT
TRBJ1-1,TRBV12-3/TRBV12-4,many,TRBD1,CASRLTGRGAEAFF,TGTGCCAGCCGGTTGACAGGGCGAGGAGCTGAAGCTTTCTTT
TRBJ2-3,TRBV11-2,many,TRBD2,CASTASGGRTDTQYF,TGTGCCAGCACAGCTAGCGGGGGTCGCACAGATACGCAGTATTTT